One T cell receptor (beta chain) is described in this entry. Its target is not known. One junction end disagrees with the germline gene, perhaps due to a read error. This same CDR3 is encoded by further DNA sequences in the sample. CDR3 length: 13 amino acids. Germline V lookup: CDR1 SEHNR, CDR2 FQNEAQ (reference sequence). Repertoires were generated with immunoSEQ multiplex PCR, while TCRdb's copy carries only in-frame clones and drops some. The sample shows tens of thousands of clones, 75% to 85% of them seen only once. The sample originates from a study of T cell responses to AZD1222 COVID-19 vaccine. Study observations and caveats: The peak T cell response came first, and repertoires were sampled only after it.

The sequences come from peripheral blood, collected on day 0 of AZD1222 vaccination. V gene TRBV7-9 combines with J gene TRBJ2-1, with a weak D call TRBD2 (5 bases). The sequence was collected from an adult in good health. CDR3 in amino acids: CASSSQDSNEQFF. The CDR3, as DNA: TGTGCTAGCAGCTCCCAGGACTCAAATGAGCAGTTCTTC.